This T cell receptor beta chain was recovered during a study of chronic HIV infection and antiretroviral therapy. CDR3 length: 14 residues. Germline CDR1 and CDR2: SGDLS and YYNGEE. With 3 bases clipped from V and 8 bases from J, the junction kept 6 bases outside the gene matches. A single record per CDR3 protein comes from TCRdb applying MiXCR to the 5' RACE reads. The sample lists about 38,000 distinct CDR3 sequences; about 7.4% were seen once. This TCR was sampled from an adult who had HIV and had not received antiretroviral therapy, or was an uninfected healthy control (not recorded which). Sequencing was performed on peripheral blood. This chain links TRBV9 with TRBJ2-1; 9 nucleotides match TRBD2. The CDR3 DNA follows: TGTGCCAGCAGCGAGACTAGCGGACGGTATGAGCAGTTCTTC. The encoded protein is CASSETSGRYEQFF. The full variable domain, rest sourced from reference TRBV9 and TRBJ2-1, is DSGVTQTPKHLITATGQRVTLRCSPRSGDLSVYWYQQSLDQGLQFLIQYYNGEERAKGNILERFSAQQFPDLHSELNLSSLELGDSALYFCASSETSGRYEQFFGPGTRLTVL.